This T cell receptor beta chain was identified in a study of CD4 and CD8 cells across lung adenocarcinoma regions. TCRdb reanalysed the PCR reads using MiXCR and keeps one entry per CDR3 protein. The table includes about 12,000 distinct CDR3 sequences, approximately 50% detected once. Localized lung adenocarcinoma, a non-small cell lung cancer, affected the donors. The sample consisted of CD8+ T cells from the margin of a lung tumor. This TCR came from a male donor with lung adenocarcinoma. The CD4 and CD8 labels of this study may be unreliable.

CDR3: CASSEALGGLDQVSPYF. CDR3 in DNA: TGTGCCAGCAGTGAGGCGCTTGGTGGCCTTGACCAAGTTTCCCCGTACTTC. The chain couples TRBV6-1 to TRBJ2-5; D remains unclear. This CDR3 region has 17 residues. V shed 3 bases and J shed 13 bases, with 30 bases lying between them. Germline V gives CDR1 MNHNS, CDR2 SASEGT.